This T cell receptor (beta chain) emerged from a study of T cell changes during pregnancy in multiple sclerosis (dated by TCRdb to about 2019). Regarding the complete study: In women with multiple sclerosis, the researchers looked at how the T cell repertoire shifted as pregnancy progressed.

As to this clone: The antigen it recognizes is unknown. Within one base of it there is no much larger clone, and no base qualities were kept.

Library construction relied on the immunoSEQ multiplex PCR assay. TCRdb provides this immuneACCESS table in a form limited to in-frame rearrangements. Some clones are lacking; in checked studies, under half of them reflect an unresolved V gene, and why the rest are absent is not known. The sample contains under 35,000 clones, approximately 81% of them found a single time. The biggest ten clones account for around 8% of the sample. This specimen consisted of CD8+ T cells from peripheral blood mononuclear cells, obtained after pregnancy. This receptor was taken from a female donor with multiple sclerosis, enrolled in a pregnancy study.

The sequenced DNA: TGTGCCAGCAGCTTGTGGGACAGCGAAAAACTGTTTTTT. This translates into CASSLWDSEKLFF. The chain links TRBV5-4 with TRBJ1-4; 7 bases in the junction line up with TRBD1. Germline trimming: 1 base from V, 8 bases from J; junction bases outside gene matches: 2. Looking up the germline V gene (reference sequence) yields CDR1 SGHNT and CDR2 YYREEE. There are 13 amino acids in the CDR3, from cysteine to phenylalanine inclusive. The CDR3 DNA has 39 bases and is translated from base 1.